One and the same sample provided the 23 T cell receptor beta chains below, sequenced in a study of high-grade serous ovarian cancer treatment subgroups. Tumor tissue was taken before any definitive surgery or chemotherapy was given. Method: immunoSEQ multiplex PCR; TCRdb's copy keeps in-frame clones and lacks some. The top ten hold 16% of the sample, which has 250 to 350 clones, 70% to 90% seen once. Input material: tumor tissue. Receptors originate from a human donor with high-grade serous ovarian cancer.

Only one count was recorded for this clone. The J gene is TRBJ2-5, the V gene TRBV19; 7 nucleotides line up with TRBD1. Losses at the gene ends were 1 base for V and 1 base for J; bases not matched to a gene: 0. This CDR3 has 14 amino acids. Germline assignment: CDR1 LNHDA and CDR2 SQIVND (reference sequence). The CDR3 region has the DNA TGTGCCAGTAGTATAGGGACAGGCCAAGAGACCCAGTACTTC. Translation gives CASSIGTGQETQYF.

The chain couples TRBV5-1 to TRBJ1-1; D is possibly TRBD1 (5 bases). V gave up 3 bases and J gave up 2 bases, with 14 bases separating them. Germline V CDR1 and CDR2: SGHRS, YFSETQ. The CDR3 has 15 residues. In DNA, the CDR3 is TGCGCCAGCAGCTACGGGACCGCGGATAACACTGAAGCTTTCTTT. It codes for CASSYGTADNTEAFF.

The chain is built from TRBV5-1 and TRBJ2-6; TRBD1 matches 8 bases. This CDR3 comprises 21 residues. The trim removed 5 bases at V and 0 bases at J, leaving 19 bases unmatched. Germline V gene sequence: CDR1 SGHRS, CDR2 YFSETQ. The CDR3 loop is CASRRTGERGQVNSGANVLTF. The CDR3 DNA reads as TGCGCCAGCAGGCGAACCGGAGAAAGGGGACAGGTGAACTCTGGGGCCAACGTCCTGACTTTC.

This chain joins TRBV6-1 and TRBJ2-3; 11 nucleotides align to TRBD2. The CDR3 extends over 15 amino acids. Germline V lookup: CDR1 MNHNS, CDR2 SASEGT. With V trimmed by 5 bases and J by 4 bases, 5 bases remained unmatched. DNA of the CDR3: TGTGCCAGCAGTAATAGCGGGAGGGGCGCAGATACGCAGTATTTT. This gives the protein CASSNSGRGADTQYF.

J is TRBJ1-2 and V is TRBV28; D possibly corresponds to TRBD1 (5 bases). Trimming left V 5 bases short and J 8 bases short, with 18 bases between. The germline gives CDR1 MDHEN, CDR2 SYDVKM. This CDR3 has 14 residues. CDR3 coding DNA: TGTGCCAGCAGTGTCCCGGGGAGGGGCTGGGGCTACACCTTC. This gives the protein CASSVPGRGWGYTF.

The gene calls are TRBV28 and TRBJ2-7; 8 bases map to TRBD1. Germline lookup yields CDR1 MDHEN and CDR2 SYDVKM. The V segment lost 9 bases and the J segment 0 bases; nucleotides outside the gene matches: 10. This CDR3 region has 15 residues. CDR3 nucleotide sequence: TGTGCCAGTAGTAAGACAGGGGCCAGCTCCTACGAGCAGTACTTC. Its protein product is CASSKTGASSYEQYF. Full variable domain (missing parts from reference TRBV28 and TRBJ2-7): DVKVTQSSRYLVKRTGEKVFLECVQDMDHENMFWYRQDPGLGLRLIYFSYDVKMKEKGDIPEGYSVSREKKERFSLILESASTNQTSMYLCASSKTGASSYEQYFGPGTRLTVT.

This chain connects TRBV30 to TRBJ1-1, with 7 bases lining up with TRBD1. After removal of 4 bases from V and 2 bases from J, the junction contained 4 bases not matched to a gene. The CDR3 totals 13 residues. CDR1 GTSNPN and CDR2 SVGIG come from the germline V gene (reference sequence). DNA of the CDR3: TGTGCCTGGACGACAGGGTTCAACACTGAAGCTTTCTTT. It is translated as CAWTTGFNTEAFF. The variable domain in full, completed from reference TRBV30 and TRBJ1-1, reads SQTIHQWPATLVQPVGSPLSLECTVEGTSNPNLYWYRQAAGRGLQLLFYSVGIGQISSEVPQNLSASRPQDRQFILSSKKLLLSDSGFYLCAWTTGFNTEAFFGQGTRLTVV.

This CDR3 reads CASSVDVPGGLKDEQYF. The DNA for the CDR3 is TGTGCCAGCAGCGTAGACGTCCCGGGAGGGCTTAAAGACGAGCAGTACTTC. This chain uses TRBV9 with TRBJ2-7; 8 nucleotides match TRBD2. The CDR3 totals 17 residues. From germline, CDR1 is SGDLS and CDR2 YYNGEE. The V and J ends lost 0 bases and 5 bases, in that order; junction bases with no gene match: 13.

CDR3 in amino acids: CASGDRSGNGYTF. For the CDR3, the DNA is TGCGCCAGCGGGGACAGGTCGGGGAATGGCTACACCTTC. The V and J genes are TRBV10-2 and TRBJ1-2; TRBD1 matches 8 bases. This CDR3 is built from 13 residues. Germline V gene data show CDR1 as WSHSY and CDR2 as SAAADI. With 8 bases clipped from V and 6 bases from J, the junction kept 8 bases outside the gene matches.

The V gene is TRBV28, the J gene TRBJ2-3; a weak D match, TRBD1 (6 bases). The CDR3 consists of 15 residues. V lost 7 bases and J lost 2, with 16 bases in between. Germline V gene lookup returns CDR1 MDHEN and CDR2 SYDVKM. The CDR3 DNA follows: TGTGCCAGCACCATTGGGGGCACGGCCACAGATACGCAGTATTTT. Protein sequence: CASTIGGTATDTQYF.

The chain is built from TRBV6-4 and TRBJ2-1; D is perhaps TRBD2 (6 bases). Deletions cut 0 bases from V and 0 bases from J, with 6 bases between. Germline V lookup: CDR1 MRHNA, CDR2 SNTAGT. This CDR3 comprises 15 residues. CDR3: CASSDSSGSYNEQFF. The DNA for the CDR3 is TGTGCCAGCAGTGACTCTAGCGGCTCCTACAATGAGCAGTTCTTC.

This sequence joins TRBV6-1 and TRBJ2-7, with 10 bases aligning to TRBD1. Per germline, CDR1 MNHNS and CDR2 SASEGT. The CDR3 totals 14 residues. The ends lost 4 bases at V and 3 bases at J; junction bases unmatched: 3. This chain's CDR3 is CASSVDRGDYEQYF. For the CDR3, the DNA is TGTGCCAGCAGTGTGGACAGGGGGGACTACGAGCAGTACTTC.

This chain uses TRBV27 with TRBJ2-7, with D perhaps TRBD2 (5 bases). V lost 5 bases to trimming and J lost 2 bases, with 13 bases between them. The CDR3 extends over 14 amino acids. The germline V gene has CDR1 MNHEY and CDR2 SMNVEV (reference sequence). CDR3 sequence: CASSIGSTPYEQYF. The CDR3 DNA sequence: TGTGCCAGCAGTATAGGGAGCACCCCCTACGAGCAGTACTTC.

This chain links TRBV7-4 with TRBJ1-2, with 8 bases fitting TRBD1. CDR3 length: 13 amino acids. Germline V CDR1 and CDR2: SGHVT, SQSDAQ. V was pared by 4 bases and J by 8 bases, with 6 bases of the junction left unmatched. The CDR3 sequence is CASSSGQGRGYTF. The CDR3 DNA is TGTGCCAGCAGCTCCGGACAGGGCAGGGGCTACACCTTC.

The chain uses TRBV28 and TRBJ1-1; the D is unclear. CDR3 length equals 13 residues. The V end lost 3 bases, the J end lost 5 bases, and 10 bases lay between the germline ends. Germline V gene lookup returns CDR1 MDHEN and CDR2 SYDVKM. The CDR3, as DNA: TGTGCCAGCAGTTTTGGATACCAGACTGAAGCTTTCTTT. Residues: CASSFGYQTEAFF.

The chain carries TRBV5-1 and TRBJ1-2, with D perhaps TRBD1 (5 bases). The CDR3 is 13 amino acids. V was shortened by 4 bases and J by 8 bases, with 15 bases between the two germline ends. In germline, CDR1 is SGHRS, CDR2 YFSETQ. CDR3 residues: CASSTRVRLGYTF. The CDR3 nucleotides read TGCGCCAGCAGCACCAGGGTTCGGCTGGGCTACACCTTC. Full variable domain (outside the CDR3, taken from reference TRBV5-1 and TRBJ1-2): KAGVTQTPRYLIKTRGQQVTLSCSPISGHRSVSWYQQTPGQGLQFLFEYFSETQRNKGNFPGRFSGRQFSNSRSEMNVSTLELGDSALYLCASSTRVRLGYTFGSGTRLTVV.

This chain links TRBV30 with TRBJ1-5; unclear D gene. V lost 0 bases to trimming and J lost 6 bases, with 15 bases between them. This CDR3 comprises 15 residues. Germline V gene data show CDR1 as GTSNPN and CDR2 as SVGIG (reference sequence). The CDR3 here is CAWSVLEEVTQPQHF. CDR3 bases: TGTGCCTGGAGTGTACTGGAGGAGGTCACTCAGCCCCAGCATTTT.

The chain uses TRBV6-4 and TRBJ2-1; 10 nucleotides match TRBD2. The CDR3 is 15 amino acids. With V trimmed by 0 bases and J by 4 bases, 0 bases remained unmatched. Per the germline V gene, CDR1 is MRHNA and CDR2 is SNTAGT. The DNA for the CDR3 is TGTGCCAGCAGTGACTCAGCGGGAGGGTACAATGAGCAGTTCTTC. Its protein product is CASSDSAGGYNEQFF.

The gene calls are TRBV6-4 and TRBJ2-1; D is uncertain. V lost 0 bases and J lost 0, with 6 bases in between. The CDR3 is 15 residues long. Germline V lookup: CDR1 MRHNA, CDR2 SNTAGT. CDR3 nucleotides: TGTGCCAGCAGTGACTCCCCGGACTCCTACAATGAGCAGTTCTTC. Its protein is CASSDSPDSYNEQFF.

The genes are TRBV5-5 and TRBJ2-7; D is uncertain. Germline V gives CDR1 SGHKS, CDR2 YYEKEE (reference sequence). Trimming removed 1 base from V and 4 bases from J, with 18 bases in between. There are 16 residues in the CDR3. The CDR3 protein is CASSLSRYSPGYEQYF. The CDR3 bases are TGTGCCAGCAGCTTGTCTCGTTACAGTCCAGGATACGAGCAGTACTTC.

CDR3 nucleotide sequence: TGTGCCAGCAGCTCTTTTCAGGGTCCATCTCAGCCCCAGCATTTT. Its translation: CASSSFQGPSQPQHF. This chain connects TRBV7-8 to TRBJ1-5; tentative D call: TRBD1 (5 bases). The length of the CDR3 is 15 residues. The germline V and J ends were trimmed by 4 bases and 6 bases, with 16 bases remaining between them. The germline V gene has CDR1 SGHVS and CDR2 FQNEAQ.

V and J are TRBV29-1 and TRBJ2-3; D is possibly TRBD2 (7 bases). V was trimmed by 6 bases and J by 2 bases, leaving 21 bases between them. Per the germline V gene, CDR1 is SQVTM and CDR2 is ANQGSEA. CDR3 length: 16 residues. CDR3 protein: CSVWGGGFLHTDTQYF. The CDR3 DNA reads as TGCAGCGTGTGGGGGGGCGGGTTTTTGCACACAGATACGCAGTATTTT.

A few counts support this clone. This chain uses TRBV9 with TRBJ2-1, with D possibly TRBD2 on 5 matching bases. This CDR3 region has 15 residues. Germline V lookup: CDR1 SGDLS, CDR2 YYNGEE. V lost 0 bases to trimming and J lost 4 bases, with 11 bases between them. The CDR3 coding sequence is TGTGCCAGCAGCGTAGCGCTGACTAATTACAATGAGCAGTTCTTC. This codes for CASSVALTNYNEQFF. Variable domain in full (rest from reference TRBV9 and TRBJ2-1): DSGVTQTPKHLITATGQRVTLRCSPRSGDLSVYWYQQSLDQGLQFLIQYYNGEERAKGNILERFSAQQFPDLHSELNLSSLELGDSALYFCASSVALTNYNEQFFGPGTRLTVL.